Below, 22 T cell receptor beta chains from the same sample are listed, as sequenced in a study of T cell responses to AZD1222 COVID-19 vaccine (dated by TCRdb to about 2021). Library prep was done by the immunoSEQ multiplex PCR assay. TCRdb obtained this table from immuneACCESS and retained in-frame rearrangements with V and J assigned. These tables miss some clones; where compared with another copy, unresolved V genes account for less than half of the shortfall, and the remainder is unexplained. The sample table holds some 120,000 clones, of which about 90% were seen once. Approximately 1.4% of the sample rests with the top ten. Per the publication, the time point label means: about 28 days (+/-7) after the second vaccine dose. The sequenced sample was peripheral blood, obtained 28 days after the second AZD1222 dose. The receptors originated from an adult who received the AZD1222 COVID-19 vaccine.

The chain combines TRBV11-2 with TRBJ2-5; 8 bases are a match to TRBD2. The CDR3 is 15 residues long. Losses at the gene ends were 0 bases for V and 5 bases for J; bases not matched to a gene: 5. Germline lookup yields CDR1 SGHAT and CDR2 FQNNGV. The CDR3 DNA sequence: TGTGCCAGCAGCTTAGAGTTAGCGGGATGGGAGACCCAGTACTTC. This translates into CASSLELAGWETQYF.

The rearrangement joins TRBV6-2 or TRBV6-3 to TRBJ1-4; no firm D call. Trimming cost V 6 bases and J 2 bases, with 16 bases left between them. The CDR3 is 16 residues long. Germline V gives CDR1 MNHEY, CDR2 SVGEGT. The CDR3 region has the DNA TGTGCCAGCAGCCCTCATTTGGGGAGTACTAATGAAAAACTGTTTTTT. It codes for CASSPHLGSTNEKLFF.

This clone occurred once. The CDR3 nucleotides are TGTGCCAGCACCCGGACTGATAGCAATCAGCCCCAGCATTTT. Translation gives CASTRTDSNQPQHF. V is TRBV28 and J is TRBJ1-5; D not resolved. The length of the CDR3 is 14 residues. V dropped 7 bases and J dropped 0 bases, with 10 bases sitting between them. CDR1 and CDR2 (germline): MDHEN, SYDVKM.

The V gene is TRBV2, the J gene TRBJ2-3; TRBD2 agrees at 14 bases. Germline CDR1 is SNHLY and CDR2 is FYNNEI. Trimming cost V 2 bases and J 5 bases; bases outside gene matches: 3. The CDR3 loop spans 16 amino acids. The CDR3 nucleotides read TGTGCCAGCAGTGAAATGGGACTAGCGGGAGTAGATACGCAGTATTTT. It specifies CASSEMGLAGVDTQYF.

The genes are TRBV7-3 and TRBJ1-2; D is possibly TRBD1 (5 bases). V was cut by 4 bases and J by 2 bases, with 8 bases left in between. CDR3 length: 13 amino acids. Germline lookup yields CDR1 SGHTA and CDR2 FQGTGA. The CDR3 spells CASSSGENYGYTF. Here the CDR3 DNA reads TGTGCCAGCAGCTCGGGGGAAAACTATGGCTACACCTTC.

The chain has TRBV7-3 and TRBJ1-1, with unresolved D. CDR3 length: 14 residues. From germline, CDR1 is SGHTA and CDR2 FQGTGA. V lost 1 base, J lost 3 bases, and 9 bases lay in between. The CDR3 DNA is TGTGCCAGCAGCTTAAGGGGAGACGACACTGAAGCTTTCTTT. It translates to CASSLRGDDTEAFF.

The gene calls are TRBV18 and TRBJ1-6; TRBD1 might be the D (5 bases). Per germline, CDR1 KGHSH and CDR2 LQKENI. V lost 1 base, J lost 6 bases, and 16 bases lay in between. The CDR3 covers 17 residues. CDR3 in DNA: TGTGCCAGCTCACCACGGGCGAACGGGGGTAGTAATTCACCCCTCCACTTT. This encodes CASSPRANGGSNSPLHF.

The rearrangement uses TRBV7-3 and TRBJ1-1; D perhaps matches TRBD1 (5 bases). Germline CDR1 SGHTA, CDR2 FQGTGA. V was cut by 0 bases and J by 7 bases, with 9 bases left in between. The CDR3 has 13 amino acids. CDR3 region: CASSLTGTDEAFF. CDR3 coding DNA: TGTGCCAGCAGCTTAACGGGGACGGATGAAGCTTTCTTT.

This sequence joins TRBV10-3 and TRBJ1-5; D perhaps matches TRBD1 (6 bases). Germline CDR1 ENHRY, CDR2 SYGVKD. The CDR3 runs 15 residues. The V gene lost 3 bases and the J gene lost 5 bases, with 14 bases spanning the gap. The CDR3 region is CAISEFGQNDQPQHF. Here the CDR3 DNA reads TGTGCCATCAGTGAATTTGGACAGAATGATCAGCCCCAGCATTTT.

Remarks on this clone: A junction boundary mismatches the germline segment, possibly from a read error. The chain joins TRBV14 to TRBJ2-1; D gene uncertain. This CDR3 has 16 residues. Germline loops: CDR1 SGHDN, CDR2 FVKESK. The CDR3: CASSQIGLTLSDDQFF. CDR3 nucleotides: TGTGCCAGCAGCCAAATCGGCCTAACACTCTCGGATGATCAGTTCTTC. The variable domain in full, completed from reference TRBV14 and TRBJ2-1, reads EAGVTQFPSHSVIEKGQTVTLRCDPISGHDNLYWYRRVMGKEIKFLLHFVKESKQDESGMPNNRFLAERTGGTYSTLKVQPAELEDSGVYFCASSQIGLTLSDDQFFGPGTRLTVL.

In nucleotides, the CDR3 is TGCAGCGTTATTCAGACAGGAAAAGAGACCCAGTACTTC. Its protein product is CSVIQTGKETQYF. The chain recombines TRBV29-1 with TRBJ2-5; D is perhaps TRBD1 (6 bases). Germline CDR1 is SQVTM and CDR2 is ANQGSEA. V lost 5 bases and J 3 bases, leaving 13 bases between the germline ends. This CDR3 contains 13 residues.

The chain is built from TRBV3-1 (or the pseudogene TRBV3-2) and TRBJ2-1, with D possibly called TRBD1 or TRBD2 (5 bases each). Germline lookup yields CDR1 LGHDT and CDR2 YNNKEL (reference sequence). V lost 0 bases to trimming and J lost 13 bases, with 13 bases between them. The CDR3 is made up of 13 amino acids. CDR3 amino acids: CASSQDPGTSQFF. The CDR3 coding sequence is TGTGCCAGCAGCCAAGATCCCGGGACCAGCCAGTTCTTC.

The chain uses TRBV5-4 and TRBJ2-7, with TRBD1 matching 8 bases. Per the germline V gene, CDR1 is SGHNT and CDR2 is YYREEE (reference sequence). J gave up 6 bases and V 4 bases, and 9 bases lay outside the gene matches. This CDR3 has 14 residues. As DNA, the CDR3 is TGTGCCAGCAGCAAGAAGGACAGGGTAGGCGAGCAGTACTTC. The encoded protein is CASSKKDRVGEQYF. Complete variable domain (other parts from reference TRBV5-4 and TRBJ2-7): ETGVTQSPTHLIKTRGQQVTLRCSSQSGHNTVSWYQQALGQGPQFIFQYYREEENGRGNFPPRFSGLQFPNYSSELNVNALELDDSALYLCASSKKDRVGEQYFGPGTRLTVT.

The chain joins TRBV21-1 to TRBJ1-6; TRBD1 is the table's D call, not checked against the DNA. TRBV21-1 is a pseudogene locus. This CDR3 is built from 16 residues. CDR3: CASSIRVSSYNSPLHF. The CDR3 region has the DNA TGTGCCAGCAGCATCAGGGTCAGCTCCTATAATTCACCCCTCCACTTT.

The rearrangement uses TRBV27 and TRBJ2-6; D not certain. The CDR3 is 13 residues long. The V gene lost 8 bases and the J gene lost 3 bases, with 8 bases spanning the gap. CDR1 and CDR2 (germline): MNHEY, SMNVEV (reference sequence). The CDR3 spells CASVKLGANVLTF. The CDR3 region has the DNA TGTGCCAGCGTGAAACTTGGGGCCAACGTCCTGACTTTC.

This clone was counted a single time. In DNA form, the CDR3 reads TGTGCCAGCAGTATCGGGACAGGGGGATGGAATCAGCCCCAGCATTTT. Amino acids: CASSIGTGGWNQPQHF. The V gene is TRBV28, the J gene TRBJ1-5; 11 bases fit TRBD1. This CDR3 comprises 16 residues. CDR1 and CDR2 from the germline V gene are MDHEN and SYDVKM. The ends lost 5 bases at V and 4 bases at J; junction bases unmatched: 7. Supplemented by reference TRBV28 and TRBJ1-5, the full variable domain reads DVKVTQSSRYLVKRTGEKVFLECVQDMDHENMFWYRQDPGLGLRLIYFSYDVKMKEKGDIPEGYSVSREKKERFSLILESASTNQTSMYLCASSIGTGGWNQPQHFGDGTRLSIL.

This clone was counted once. The J gene is TRBJ1-6, the V gene TRBV7-8; TRBD1 matches at 8 bases. The CDR3 runs 14 residues. Germline lookup yields CDR1 SGHVS and CDR2 FQNEAQ. V lost 8 bases to trimming and J lost 5 bases; unmatched junction nucleotides: 5. The CDR3 coding sequence is TGTGCCAGCGCCAGGGGGCGCGATAATTCACCCCTCCACTTT. Protein sequence: CASARGRDNSPLHF.

The chain carries TRBV15 and TRBJ2-1; 8 nucleotides match TRBD1. V was clipped by 0 bases and J by 4 bases; unmatched bases: 5. Germline CDR1 is LNHNV and CDR2 is YYDKDF (reference sequence). The CDR3 runs to 16 residues. The CDR3 coding sequence is TGTGCCACCAGCAGAGACCAGGGGGCACCTTACAATGAGCAGTTCTTC. Encoded protein: CATSRDQGAPYNEQFF.

The chain joins TRBV15 to TRBJ1-4, with D unresolved. The CDR3 extends over 13 amino acids. Germline V gene data show CDR1 as LNHNV and CDR2 as YYDKDF (reference sequence). Trimming pared 5 bases from V and 3 bases from J, leaving 7 bases between. CDR3 nucleotide sequence: TGTGCCACCAGCCGGACTGCTAATGAAAAACTGTTTTTT. Protein sequence: CATSRTANEKLFF.

DNA of the CDR3: TGTGCCAGCAGCCCCCGCCGCTCGAGGTATGCCCACTACGAGCAGTACTTC. Translated, it gives CASSPRRSRYAHYEQYF. The rearrangement joins TRBV28 to TRBJ2-7; D remains unclear. Trimming took off 6 bases at V and 3 bases at J, with 24 bases between the two ends. The CDR3 has 17 amino acids. Germline V gene lookup returns CDR1 MDHEN and CDR2 SYDVKM.

This chain links TRBV4-1 with TRBJ2-7; tentative D call: TRBD1 (6 bases). The germline gives CDR1 MGHRA, CDR2 YSYEKL. CDR3 length: 14 residues. V lost 1 base to trimming and J lost 3 bases, with 10 bases between them. The CDR3: CASSQAGQLYEQYF. CDR3 DNA sequence: TGCGCCAGCAGCCAAGCGGGACAACTCTACGAGCAGTACTTC.

This chain links TRBV27 with TRBJ2-2; 9 bases map to TRBD1. The CDR3 contains 18 residues. The ends lost 2 bases at V and 5 bases at J; junction bases unmatched: 12. Germline lookup yields CDR1 MNHEY and CDR2 SMNVEV (reference sequence). CDR3 nucleotides: TGTGCCAGCAGTTTAGGGAGTCCGGGACAGGGTCGAACCGGGGAGCTGTTTTTT. The encoded protein is CASSLGSPGQGRTGELFF.